This paragraph reports one T cell receptor beta chain. The antigen remains unidentified. V dropped 0 bases and J dropped 6; count of bases not matched to a gene: 8. Germline V lookup: CDR1 SGHVS, CDR2 FQNEAQ. This CDR3 is 18 amino acids long. Combining a sample-barcoded 5' primer with a J-beta primer mix, a second PCR ran for roughly 7 to 12 cycles. MiXCR, applied by TCRdb to the 5' RACE reads, yields one record per CDR3 protein. The sample yields fewer than 900,000 distinct CDR3 sequences, about 42% seen once. This sample was taken from a study of blood T cells in healthy people across ages. The study, taken as a whole, reports: Considered underestimates were the diversity estimates obtained from one million T cells.

Sequenced sample: blood. The chain has TRBV7-8 and TRBJ2-1; 13 nucleotides match TRBD2. The receptor's source is a woman aged 55-70 years in good health. The CDR3 bases are TGTGCCAGCAGCTTAGCCCTCCCCGGACTAGCGGGAGCCAATGAGCAGTTCTTC. Translating gives CASSLALPGLAGANEQFF.